Shown below are 6 T cell receptor beta chains from a single sample sequenced in a study of blood T cell repertoires in COVID-19. Assay: immunoSEQ multiplex PCR; the TCRdb copy retains only in-frame clones and omits some. The table includes about 350,000 clones, 75% to 90% detected once. Sequencing input: peripheral blood. All receptors derive from a woman aged 55-70 years with COVID-19, enrolled during active disease.

The gene calls are TRBV7-6 and TRBJ1-1, with D unclear. Germline V gene data show CDR1 as SGHVS and CDR2 as FNYEAQ. The CDR3 totals 13 residues. Trimming took 0 bases from V and 1 from J, leaving 3 bases between them. The CDR3 loop reads CASSLARNTEAFF. CDR3 DNA: TGTGCCAGCAGCTTAGCGCGGAACACTGAAGCTTTCTTT.

This sequence joins TRBV6-1 and TRBJ1-1, with D maybe TRBD1 (5 bases). The germline gives CDR1 MNHNS, CDR2 SASEGT. Trimming took 1 base from V and 5 from J, leaving 11 bases between them. CDR3 length equals 14 residues. CDR3 sequence reads: CASSEVGGRTEAFF. DNA for the CDR3: TGTGCCAGCAGTGAAGTGGGGGGGAGGACTGAAGCTTTCTTT.

The chain couples TRBV5-1 to TRBJ2-1; a weak D match, TRBD1 (5 bases). Per germline, CDR1 SGHRS and CDR2 YFSETQ. V was pared by 4 bases and J by 12 bases, with 23 bases between. This CDR3 has 15 residues. CDR3 sequence (DNA): TGCGCCAGCAGCCCTGGGGCTACATCCCGTCATAGGCAGTTCTTC. Encoded protein: CASSPGATSRHRQFF.

V and J are TRBV29-1 and TRBJ1-2, with D unresolved. CDR1 is SQVTM, CDR2 ANQGSEA, per germline. This CDR3 comprises 14 residues. V was trimmed by 4 bases and J by 3 bases, leaving 15 bases between them. The CDR3 spells CSVAVLPGYYGYTF. CDR3 DNA sequence: TGCAGCGTTGCTGTCTTACCGGGTTACTATGGCTACACCTTC.

The chain uses TRBV23-1 and TRBJ2-7; unclear D gene. TRBV23-1 falls under the ORF class, with uncertain function. Trimming took off 8 bases at V and 4 bases at J, with 15 bases between the two ends. CDR3 size: 13 residues. The CDR3 loop is CASPSRRGYEQYF. CDR3 coding DNA: TGCGCCAGCCCCTCCCGGCGCGGTTACGAGCAGTACTTC.

This chain links TRBV4-1 with TRBJ2-3; TRBD2 agrees at 7 bases. CDR3 length: 16 residues. With V trimmed by 4 bases and J by 2 bases, 9 bases remained unmatched. CDR1 is MGHRA and CDR2 is YSYEKL in the germline V gene. DNA for the CDR3: TGCGCCAGCAGCCGGCGCGGGGGTAGTAACACAGATACGCAGTATTTT. This encodes CASSRRGGSNTDTQYF.